A selection of T cell receptor beta chains follows, all from one sample in a study of CD8+CD57+ T cells in acquired aplastic anemia. MiXCR, run by TCRdb on the reads, gives a single entry per CDR3 protein. The sample records 200,000 to 250,000 distinct CDR3 sequences, almost 35% being singletons. The sequencing input was sorted CD4+, CD8+, or CD8+CD57+ T cells (not recorded which) from PBMCs. The receptors here all came from a human donor in good health, serving as a control. Both conserved end residues are part of each CDR3. D genes are given only for firm matches. Clone size, where shown, is once, few, many, or a class for clones that have expanded.

-	many	TRBV20-1	TRBJ2-5	TGCAGTGCTAGAGATACTAGAATACAAGAGACCCAGTACTTC	CSARDTRIQETQYF
-	many	TRBV19	TRBJ2-6	TGTGCCAGTAAGCTAACAAGCTCTGGGGCCAACGTCCTGACTTTC	CASKLTSSGANVLTF
-	few	TRBV30	TRBJ1-6	TGTGCCTGGACTGCAAGGGATACGGGTATTAATTCACCCCTCCACTTT	CAWTARDTGINSPLHF
TRBD1	-	TRBV24-1	TRBJ2-2	TGTGCCACCAGTGATTCCGGGACAGTTTACACCGGGGAGCTGTTTTTT	CATSDSGTVYTGELFF
TRBD1	many	TRBV20-1	TRBJ1-2	TGCAGTGCTACCGATGGGGGACAGGGGTATGGCTACACCTTC	CSATDGGQGYGYTF
TRBD1	-	TRBV30	TRBJ2-1	TGTGCCTGGAGACCGGGACAGGTGTACAATGAGCAGTTCTTC	CAWRPGQVYNEQFF
-	-	TRBV10-3	TRBJ1-1	TGTGCCAGCAGTTACTTTCAGCAAGGAACTGAAGCTTTCTTT	CASSYFQQGTEAFF
-	-	TRBV13	TRBJ1-5	TGTGCCAGCACTAGCCCGGAGGGGATGAATCAGCCCCAGCATTTT	CASTSPEGMNQPQHF
TRBD1	-	TRBV20-1	TRBJ2-1	TGCAGTGCTAGAGATATTCTCCACGACAGGGTCTACAATGAGCAGTTCTTC	CSARDILHDRVYNEQFF
TRBD1	-	TRBV30	TRBJ1-2	TGTGCCTGGAGTGCGGGACAGCCTGCAGGCTACACCTTC	CAWSAGQPAGYTF
-	-	TRBV7-6	TRBJ1-6	TGTGCCAGCAGTTGGGGCGGAAATTCACCCCTCCACTTT	CASSWGGNSPLHF
TRBD2	few	TRBV5-6	TRBJ2-5	TGTGCCAGCAGCCGGGGACTAGCTGTCCAAGAGACCCAGTACTTC	CASSRGLAVQETQYF
TRBD1	few	TRBV19	TRBJ1-2	TGTGCCAGCAGTCCCCCACGGACAGGGGGGAAGTTGGATGGCGACACCTTC	CASSPPRTGGKLDGDTF
-	-	TRBV19	TRBJ1-6	TGTGCCAGCAAGCTGGACGACCTGGGGTATTCACACCTCCACTTT	CASKLDDLGYSHLHF
TRBD1	many	TRBV7-2	TRBJ1-1	TGTGCCAGCGGAAGACAGGGGATGAACACTGAAGCTTTCTTT	CASGRQGMNTEAFF
TRBD2	many	TRBV20-1	TRBJ2-3	TGCAGTGCTAGCGGGAGGCGCACAGATACGCAGTATTTT	CSASGRRTDTQYF
-	many	TRBV20-1	TRBJ1-1	TGCAGTGCTAGATTAGCGGCAGGGCTTATCACTGAAGCTTTCTTT	CSARLAAGLITEAFF
-	many	TRBV2	TRBJ1-1	TGTGCCAGCAGTTTGTTGATCACTGAAGCTTTCTTT	CASSLLITEAFF
TRBD1	many	TRBV20-1	TRBJ2-1	TGCAGTGCTTCCCACTCTCAGGGGGCGTCATATGGTGAGCAGTTCTTC	CSASHSQGASYGEQFF
TRBD1	-	TRBV6-1	TRBJ2-1	TGTGCCAGCAGCTATGGGACAGTTAACAATGAGCAGTTCTTC	CASSYGTVNNEQFF
TRBD2	few	TRBV9	TRBJ2-7	TGTGCCAGCAGCGCGAGCGGGAGTTTATCCTCCGAGCAGTACTTC	CASSASGSLSSEQYF
-	many	TRBV15	TRBJ2-2	TGTGCCACCAGCAGAGATAACTTATCCGGGGAGCTGTTTTTT	CATSRDNLSGELFF
-	-	TRBV19	TRBJ1-3	TGTGCCAGTACCCCAGGGTCCGGCTCTGGAAACACCATATATTTT	CASTPGSGSGNTIYF
TRBD2	-	TRBV10-3	TRBJ2-7	TGTGCCATCAGTGAGTCGGAAGGACTAGCGTTGGAGCAGTACTTC	CAISESEGLALEQYF
TRBD1	-	TRBV4-2	TRBJ1-2	TGTGCCAGCAGCCCTAATGGACAGGGGGCTAACTATGGCTACACCTTC	CASSPNGQGANYGYTF
-	-	TRBV11-1	TRBJ2-1	TGTGCCAGCAGCTCCTCGGAGGATGAGCAGTTCTTC	CASSSSEDEQFF
-	-	TRBV4-2	TRBJ1-1	TGTGCCAGCAGCCAAGATGGACCATTACCAAAGGGGGACACTGAAGCTTTCTTT	CASSQDGPLPKGDTEAFF
-	many	TRBV19	TRBJ1-1	TGTGCCAGTAGTATCTTTTACGGGACAACTGAAGCTTTCTTT	CASSIFYGTTEAFF
-	many	TRBV2	TRBJ1-5	TGTGCCAGCCTCAAAGAGGTCAATCAGCCCCAGCATTTT	CASLKEVNQPQHF
-	-	TRBV25-1	TRBJ1-1	TGTGCCAGCAGTGAATCGGGGCCATACACTGAAGCTTTCTTT	CASSESGPYTEAFF
-	-	TRBV19	TRBJ1-2	TGTGCCAGTAGTAGAGCAGGGTGGGACTATGGCTACACCTTC	CASSRAGWDYGYTF
TRBD1	-	TRBV4-1	TRBJ2-2	TGCGCCAGCAGCCCGACAGGGGGACGCACCGGGGAGCTGTTTTTT	CASSPTGGRTGELFF
TRBD1	-	TRBV29-1	TRBJ1-2	TGCAGCGTTGACCGGGACAGGGGACGAAACTATGGCTACACCTTC	CSVDRDRGRNYGYTF
-	many	TRBV2	TRBJ2-1	TGTGCCAGCAGTGAATTCCGAGAAGACAATGAGCAGTTCTTC	CASSEFREDNEQFF
-	many	TRBV20-1	TRBJ2-3	TGCAGTGCTAGAGGGGGAAGCCCTCCGCCAGATACGCAGTATTTT	CSARGGSPPPDTQYF
-	-	TRBV5-4	TRBJ2-1	TGTGCCAGCAGCTTGCAAGGCGGATACTCCTACAATGAGCAGTTCTTC	CASSLQGGYSYNEQFF
-	many	TRBV24-1	TRBJ2-1	TGTGCCACCAGTGATACCGTTAATATCGAGCAGTTCTTC	CATSDTVNIEQFF
-	many	TRBV20-1	TRBJ2-5	TGCAGTGCTAGAGATTGGAGCCAAGAGACCCAGTACTTC	CSARDWSQETQYF
-	-	TRBV29-1	TRBJ1-3	TGCAGCGTTAGGGGAGGCGACAGCAGCTCTGGAAGCACCATATATTTT	CSVRGGDSSSGSTIYF
-	many	TRBV7-9	TRBJ1-4	TGTGCCAGCAGCCTGACAGTTCATAATGAAAAACTGTTTTTT	CASSLTVHNEKLFF
-	many	TRBV7-9	TRBJ1-1	TGTGCCAGCAGCTTTGGACGTGCTAACACTGAAGCTTTCTTT	CASSFGRANTEAFF
-	few	TRBV5-1	TRBJ2-1	TGCGCCAGCAGCGGAGCCGGGACACCAGAGTTCTTC	CASSGAGTPEFF
TRBD1	many	TRBV5-1	TRBJ1-2	TGCGCCAGCTCTAGGGGGCCGGACTATGGCTACACCTTC	CASSRGPDYGYTF
-	few	TRBV7-9	TRBJ2-2	TGTGCCAGCAGCTTACGACCGTCACTAGCCAACCTGAACACCGGGGAGCTGTTTTTT	CASSLRPSLANLNTGELFF
-	-	TRBV2	TRBJ1-4	TGTGCCAGCAGTGACCCAGGGGACCCTAATGAAAAACTGTTTTTT	CASSDPGDPNEKLFF